These 11 T cell receptor beta chains share one sample of origin, sequenced in a study of response to subunit inactivated influenza vaccine. In TCRdb, the RT-PCR reads were re-called with MiXCR into one record per CDR3 protein. The sample lists 500,000 to 600,000 distinct CDR3 sequences, approximately 15% seen once, with roughly 11% in the top ten. The sequenced sample was PBMCs from blood, obtained 12 days after vaccination. The receptors stem from a man aged 50 to 60 who received an inactivated influenza vaccine.

This chain joins TRBV28 and TRBJ2-7, with D possibly being TRBD1 or TRBD2 (5 bases each). With 6 bases removed from V and 0 bases from J, the gap between germline ends came to 12 bases. The V gene's germline CDR1 is MDHEN and CDR2 SYDVKM. The CDR3 runs 14 residues. Here the CDR3 DNA reads TGTGCCAGCAGGGACCGGGACGACTCCTACGAGCAGTACTTC. This gives the protein CASRDRDDSYEQYF. Full variable domain (remainder filled in from reference TRBV28 and TRBJ2-7): DVKVTQSSRYLVKRTGEKVFLECVQDMDHENMFWYRQDPGLGLRLIYFSYDVKMKEKGDIPEGYSVSREKKERFSLILESASTNQTSMYLCASRDRDDSYEQYFGPGTRLTVT.

This clonotype was seen a handful of times. V is TRBV6-2 or TRBV6-3 and J is TRBJ1-1; D is ambiguous. The CDR3 spans 12 residues. The germline CDR1 and CDR2 sequences are MNHEY and SVGEGT. V lost 4 bases, J lost 3 bases, and 6 bases lay in between. The CDR3 DNA reads as TGTGCCAGCAGTTCCCCCTACACTGAAGCTTTCTTT. Its translation: CASSSPYTEAFF.

This clonotype was seen at least ten times. This sequence joins TRBV20-1 and TRBJ2-3; 7 nucleotides agree with TRBD2. The CDR3 covers 14 residues. Germline V gene sequence: CDR1 DFQATT, CDR2 SNEGSKA (reference sequence). V was clipped by 5 bases and J by 0 bases; unmatched bases: 5. The CDR3 loop reads CSARTRPSTDTQYF. The CDR3 DNA is TGCAGTGCTCGGACTAGACCAAGCACAGATACGCAGTATTTT.

This clonotype was recorded many times. The chain uses TRBV28 and TRBJ2-7; D ambiguous. The length of the CDR3 is 12 residues. Trimming left V 6 bases short and J 3 bases short, with 9 bases between. Germline values: CDR1 MDHEN, CDR2 SYDVKM. The CDR3, as DNA: TGTGCCAGCAGATCGACCCACTACGAGCAGTACTTC. Translated: CASRSTHYEQYF.

This clonotype was observed a few times. J is TRBJ2-1 and V is TRBV9; 12 bases are a match to TRBD2. J gave up 9 bases and V 0 bases, and 13 bases lay outside the gene matches. CDR3 length equals 18 residues. Germline V gene sequence: CDR1 SGDLS, CDR2 YYNGEE. As DNA, the CDR3 is TGTGCCAGCAGCGTAGAGAGGCTAGCGGGAGGGCCTTGGAGTGAGCAGTTCTTC. This sequence encodes CASSVERLAGGPWSEQFF.

The chain joins TRBV7-2 to TRBJ2-2; TRBD2 matches at 9 bases. Germline V gene lookup returns CDR1 SGHTA and CDR2 FQGNSA. The J segment lost 4 bases and the V segment lost 0 bases, leaving 3 bases of the junction unmatched. The CDR3 has 16 residues. The CDR3 sequence: CASSLAAGGLTGELFF. DNA for the CDR3: TGTGCCAGCAGCTTAGCAGCGGGAGGACTCACCGGGGAGCTGTTTTTT. Full variable domain (rest looked up from reference TRBV7-2 and TRBJ2-2): GAGVSQSPSNKVTEKGKDVELRCDPISGHTALYWYRQSLGQGLEFLIYFQGNSAPDKSGLPSDRFSAERTGGSVSTLTIQRTQQEDSAVYLCASSLAAGGLTGELFFGEGSRLTVL.

The chain couples TRBV20-1 to TRBJ2-2, with D hard to call. This CDR3 comprises 14 residues. Trimming left V 5 bases short and J 0 bases short, with 10 bases between. CDR1 is DFQATT and CDR2 is SNEGSKA in the germline V gene (reference sequence). The DNA of the CDR3 is TGCAGTGCTTACGACTTGACGAACACCGGGGAGCTGTTTTTT. Translating it yields CSAYDLTNTGELFF.

The chain joins TRBV7-8 to TRBJ1-2; D unresolved. This CDR3 is built from 13 residues. CDR1 is SGHVS and CDR2 is FQNEAQ in the germline V gene. Between the trimmed V and J ends, which lost 5 bases and 2 bases, there was a span of 9 bases. In nucleotides, the CDR3 is TGTGCCAGCAGCGCCCGCCAGAACTATGGCTACACCTTC. Its translation: CASSARQNYGYTF.

This chain joins TRBV20-1 and TRBJ2-5, with 12 bases identical to TRBD2. The CDR3 totals 15 residues. The germline V gene has CDR1 DFQATT and CDR2 SNEGSKA (reference sequence). Unmatched junction bases numbered 12, after V lost 8 bases and J lost 5 bases. The CDR3 sequence is CSPQGSSGRGETQYF. The CDR3 region has the DNA TGCAGTCCACAGGGGTCTAGCGGGAGGGGGGAGACCCAGTACTTC.

This clonotype was counted a few times. The chain uses TRBV11-1 and TRBJ2-1; 11 bases map to TRBD2. This CDR3 is 19 amino acids long. Germline V gives CDR1 SGHAT, CDR2 FQDESV (reference sequence). J gave up 7 bases and V 2 bases, and 16 bases lay outside the gene matches. In DNA, the CDR3 is TGTGCCAGCAGCTTAACAGTCGCGGTAGCGGGAGGGCCGGGGAATGAGCAGTTCTTC. Translated, it gives CASSLTVAVAGGPGNEQFF.

V is TRBV7-2 and J is TRBJ2-3; D is undetermined. The CDR3 runs to 12 residues. Germline lookup yields CDR1 SGHTA and CDR2 FQGNSA. The V end lost 1 base, the J end lost 8 bases, and 7 bases lay between the germline ends. CDR3: CASSLDFVTQYF. CDR3 sequence (DNA): TGTGCCAGCAGCTTAGATTTTGTTACGCAGTATTTT.